This TCR beta chain was found in a study of shared T cell receptors in the human thymus. Assay used: immunoSEQ multiplex PCR; TCRdb lists only in-frame clones, some missing. The sample shows hundreds of thousands of clones, more than 75% of them seen only once. The junction had 5 bases not matched to a gene; V was cut back by 4 bases and J by 0 bases. The CDR3 has 16 residues. The germline gives CDR1 MNHEY, CDR2 SMNVEV (reference sequence). These data also featured in a second study, about human thymus T cells. That source reports: Those donating were healthy Finnish infants in corrective surgery for congenital heart defects.

This chain connects TRBV27 to TRBJ2-7; 11 bases fit TRBD1. This TCR was recovered from a boy younger than two with a congenital heart defect. Sequenced: thymocytes. DNA of the CDR3: TGTGCCAGCAGTTCGAAAGGGACAGGGGGCTCCTACGAGCAGTACTTC. Its protein product is CASSSKGTGGSYEQYF.